These T cell receptor beta chains were read from a single sample in a study of shared clonotypes between healthy human individuals. Here immunoSEQ multiplex PCR was the method, and the copy in TCRdb shows in-frame clones only, minus some. The sample has some 2,000,000 clones, around 95% seen once; the top ten hold around 0.13%. Sequences were obtained from naive CD4+ T cells sorted from blood. The source of these receptors is a man between 18 and 35 years old in good health. Both conserved end residues are part of each CDR3. The D gene is left open where the match is weak. Clone size is not always given. Where it is, it says once, few, many or a class for expanded clones.

V gene	J gene	D gene	clone size	CDR3 protein	CDR3 DNA
TRBV30	TRBJ1-5	NA	NA	CAWRGAGNSNQPQHF	TGTGCCTGGAGAGGGGCAGGTAATAGCAATCAGCCCCAGCATTTT
TRBV7-9	TRBJ2-7	NA	NA	CASSLIFAGSGEQYF	TGTGCCAGCAGCTTAATCTTCGCGGGGTCGGGCGAGCAGTACTTC
TRBV7-8	TRBJ1-5	NA	NA	CASSLGGTGAGQPQHF	TGTGCCAGCAGCCTGGGGGGGACCGGGGCCGGGCAGCCCCAGCATTTT
TRBV5-1	TRBJ1-4	NA	few	CASSLEGTNEKLFF	TGCGCCAGCAGCTTGGAGGGGACTAATGAAAAACTGTTTTTT
TRBV18	TRBJ1-6	NA	NA	CASSPPPSYNSPLHF	TGTGCCAGCTCACCACCCCCCTCCTATAATTCACCCCTCCACTTT
TRBV30	TRBJ2-7	NA	NA	CAWSDGEQYF	TGTGCCTGGAGTGACGGGGAGCAGTACTTC
TRBV6-1	TRBJ1-2	NA	NA	CASMTGTISRGYTF	TGTGCCAGCATGACCGGGACGATCTCAAGGGGCTACACCTTC
TRBV18	TRBJ2-7	NA	NA	CASSPPARYEQYF	TGTGCCAGCTCACCACCGGCGAGGTACGAGCAGTACTTC
TRBV5-1	TRBJ2-7	NA	NA	CASSLRSDSSYEQYF	TGCGCCAGCAGCTTGAGATCAGACTCATCCTACGAGCAGTACTTC
TRBV7-2	TRBJ2-1	NA	NA	CASSSGLTSYNEQFF	TGTGCCAGCAGCTCCGGTTTAACCTCCTACAATGAGCAGTTCTTC
TRBV5-1	TRBJ2-1	NA	NA	CASSLFGTSEQFF	TGCGCCAGCAGCTTGTTTGGGACCAGTGAGCAGTTCTTC
TRBV13	TRBJ2-3	NA	NA	CASSPAVEDTQYF	TGTGCCAGCAGCCCCGCCGTCGAGGATACGCAGTATTTT
TRBV7-9	TRBJ2-7	NA	NA	CASSKLRDGSSYEQYF	TGTGCCAGCAGCAAATTACGGGACGGGAGCTCCTACGAGCAGTACTTC
TRBV11-2	TRBJ2-3	TRBD2	NA	CASSLSGTSGMDTQYF	TGTGCCAGCAGCTTAAGTGGGACTAGCGGGATGGATACGCAGTATTTT
TRBV5-4	TRBJ1-2	NA	NA	CASSPVGTPIYGYTF	TGTGCCAGCAGCCCTGTCGGGACACCTATCTATGGCTACACCTTC
TRBV10-3	TRBJ2-5	NA	NA	CAISERGRETQYF	TGTGCCATCAGTGAGAGGGGAAGGGAGACCCAGTACTTC
TRBV10-3	TRBJ1-2	NA	once	CAISDASGVYGYTF	TGTGCCATCAGTGATGCATCCGGGGTCTACGGCTACACCTTC
TRBV19	TRBJ2-7	NA	NA	CASSPGREAYEQYF	TGTGCCAGTAGCCCCGGCAGGGAGGCCTACGAGCAGTACTTC
TRBV6-5	TRBJ1-1	NA	NA	CASSGAMNTEAFF	TGTGCCAGCTCCGGGGCCATGAACACTGAAGCTTTCTTT
TRBV18	TRBJ1-5	TRBD1	NA	CASSLSTGNSNQPQHF	TGTGCCAGCTCGCTGTCGACAGGGAATAGCAATCAGCCCCAGCATTTT
TRBV14	TRBJ1-3	NA	NA	CASSPTGSSGNTIYF	TGTGCCAGCAGCCCCACAGGGTCCTCTGGAAACACCATATATTTT
TRBV7-7	TRBJ2-3	NA	NA	CASRPTAWGSDTQYF	TGTGCTAGCAGACCGACAGCCTGGGGATCAGATACGCAGTATTTT
TRBV6-6	TRBJ2-7	TRBD2	NA	CASSYEGLALSYEQYF	TGTGCCAGCAGTTATGAGGGACTAGCGCTCTCCTACGAGCAGTACTTC
TRBV10-3	TRBJ2-1	TRBD2	NA	CAIGRTSGRNEQFF	TGTGCCATCGGGAGGACTAGCGGGAGGAATGAGCAGTTCTTC
TRBV2	TRBJ2-7	TRBD2	NA	CASTETGGAYEQYF	TGTGCCAGCACCGAGACCGGGGGGGCCTACGAGCAGTACTTC
TRBV9	TRBJ2-2	NA	NA	CASSPPATTNTGELFF	TGTGCCAGCAGCCCCCCTGCGACTACCAACACCGGGGAGCTGTTTTTT
TRBV7-8	TRBJ1-1	NA	NA	CASSLELGMNTEAFF	TGTGCCAGCAGCTTAGAACTGGGAATGAACACTGAAGCTTTCTTT
TRBV5-1	TRBJ2-7	TRBD2	NA	CASSPGLAGFSYEQYF	TGCGCCAGCAGCCCTGGACTAGCGGGATTCTCCTACGAGCAGTACTTC
TRBV2	TRBJ1-2	NA	NA	CASSDLVLQGYGYTF	TGTGCCAGCAGTGATCTGGTCTTACAGGGATATGGCTACACCTTC
TRBV27	TRBJ1-2	NA	NA	CASSSAGISGYTF	TGTGCCAGCAGTTCGGCAGGGATTTCTGGCTACACCTTC
TRBV27	TRBJ2-2	NA	NA	CASSFFEVGGPGELFF	TGTGCCAGCAGTTTTTTTGAGGTCGGGGGGCCCGGGGAGCTGTTTTTT
TRBV30	TRBJ2-5	NA	NA	CAWRGPGPGVQETQYF	TGTGCCTGGAGGGGCCCCGGGCCAGGCGTCCAAGAGACCCAGTACTTC
TRBV5-1	TRBJ2-4	NA	NA	CASSPDAAKNIQYF	TGCGCCAGCAGCCCCGACGCAGCCAAAAACATTCAGTACTTC
TRBV5-1	TRBJ2-3	TRBD1	NA	CASSFLMDRLETDTQYF	TGCGCCAGCAGCTTCCTGATGGACAGGCTTGAAACAGATACGCAGTATTTT
TRBV9	TRBJ1-4	TRBD1	NA	CASSATGSEKLFF	TGTGCCAGCAGCGCGACAGGGAGCGAAAAACTGTTTTTT
TRBV7-2	TRBJ1-5	NA	NA	CASSLWRAGDTQHF	TGTGCCAGCAGCTTATGGAGGGCAGGGGATACGCAGCATTTT
TRBV20-1	TRBJ1-1	NA	NA	CSAREGLRAFF	TGCAGTGCTAGAGAAGGTCTGAGAGCTTTCTTT
TRBV7-7	TRBJ2-5	NA	NA	CASSLAPGAGQETQYF	TGTGCTAGCAGCTTAGCGCCAGGGGCTGGCCAAGAGACCCAGTACTTC